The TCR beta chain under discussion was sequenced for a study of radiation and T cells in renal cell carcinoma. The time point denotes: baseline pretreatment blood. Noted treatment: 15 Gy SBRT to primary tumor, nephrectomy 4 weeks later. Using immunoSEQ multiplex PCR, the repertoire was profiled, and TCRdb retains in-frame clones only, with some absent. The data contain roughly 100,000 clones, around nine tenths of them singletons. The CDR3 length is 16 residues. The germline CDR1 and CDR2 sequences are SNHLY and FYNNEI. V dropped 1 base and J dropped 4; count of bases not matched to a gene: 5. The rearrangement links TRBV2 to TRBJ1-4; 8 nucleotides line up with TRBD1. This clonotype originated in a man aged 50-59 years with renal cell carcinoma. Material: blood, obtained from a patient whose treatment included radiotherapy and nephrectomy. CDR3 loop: CASSEGRGRGNEKLFF. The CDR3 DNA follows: TGTGCCAGCAGTGAAGGCAGGGGGCGAGGTAATGAAAAACTGTTTTTT.